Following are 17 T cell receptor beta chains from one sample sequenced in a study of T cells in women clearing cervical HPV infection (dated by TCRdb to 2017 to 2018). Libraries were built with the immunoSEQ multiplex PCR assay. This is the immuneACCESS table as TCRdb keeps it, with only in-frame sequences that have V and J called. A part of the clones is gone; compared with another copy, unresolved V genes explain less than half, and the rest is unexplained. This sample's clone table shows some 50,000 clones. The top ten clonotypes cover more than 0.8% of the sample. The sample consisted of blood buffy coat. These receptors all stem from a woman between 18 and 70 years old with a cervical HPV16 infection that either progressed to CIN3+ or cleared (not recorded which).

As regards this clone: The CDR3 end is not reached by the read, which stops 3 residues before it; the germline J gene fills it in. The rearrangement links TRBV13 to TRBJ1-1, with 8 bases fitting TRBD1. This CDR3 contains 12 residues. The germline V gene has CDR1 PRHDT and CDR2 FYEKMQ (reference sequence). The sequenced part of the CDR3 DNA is TGTGCCAGCAGCACCGCGACAGGGGAC. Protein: CASSTATGD. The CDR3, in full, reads CASSTATGDAFF.

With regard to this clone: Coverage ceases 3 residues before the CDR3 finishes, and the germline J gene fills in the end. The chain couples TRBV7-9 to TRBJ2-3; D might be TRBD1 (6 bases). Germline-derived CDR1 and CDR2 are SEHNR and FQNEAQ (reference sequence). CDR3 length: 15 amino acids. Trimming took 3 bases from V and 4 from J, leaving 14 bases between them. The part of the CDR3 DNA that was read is TGTGCCAGCAGCTTTGGACAGACACGAGCAGATACG. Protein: CASSFGQTRADT. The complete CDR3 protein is CASSFGQTRADTQYF.

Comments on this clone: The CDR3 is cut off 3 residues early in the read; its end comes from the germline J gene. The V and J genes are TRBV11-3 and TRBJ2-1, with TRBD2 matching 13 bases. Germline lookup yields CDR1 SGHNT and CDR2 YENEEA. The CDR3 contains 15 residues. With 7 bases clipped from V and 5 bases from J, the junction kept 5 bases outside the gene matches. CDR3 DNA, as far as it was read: TGTGCCAGCATCCCCGGGACTAGCGGGGACAATGAG. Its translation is CASIPGTSGDNE. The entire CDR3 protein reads CASIPGTSGDNEQFF.

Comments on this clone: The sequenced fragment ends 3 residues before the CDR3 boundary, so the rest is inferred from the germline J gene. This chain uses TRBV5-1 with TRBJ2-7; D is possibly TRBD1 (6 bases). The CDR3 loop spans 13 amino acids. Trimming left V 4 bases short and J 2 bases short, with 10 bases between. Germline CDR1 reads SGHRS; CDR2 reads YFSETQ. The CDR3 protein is CASSRRDTYEQYF. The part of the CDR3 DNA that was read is TGCGCCAGCAGCAGACGGGACACCTACGAG.

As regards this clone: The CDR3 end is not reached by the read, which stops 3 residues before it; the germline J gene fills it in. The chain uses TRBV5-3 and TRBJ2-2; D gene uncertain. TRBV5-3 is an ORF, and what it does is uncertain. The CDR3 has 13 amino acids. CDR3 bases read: TGTGCCAGAAGCTTGGATAGAGCCCCTGAG. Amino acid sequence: CARSLDRAPE. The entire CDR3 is CARSLDRAPELFF.

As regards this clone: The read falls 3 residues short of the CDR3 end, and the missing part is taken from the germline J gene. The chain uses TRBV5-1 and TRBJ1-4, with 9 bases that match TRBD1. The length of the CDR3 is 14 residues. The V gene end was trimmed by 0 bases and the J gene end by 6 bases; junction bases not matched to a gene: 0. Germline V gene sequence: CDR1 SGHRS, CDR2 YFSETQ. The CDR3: CASSLDRGHEKLFF. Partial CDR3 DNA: TGCGCCAGCAGCTTGGACAGGGGGCATGAAAAA.

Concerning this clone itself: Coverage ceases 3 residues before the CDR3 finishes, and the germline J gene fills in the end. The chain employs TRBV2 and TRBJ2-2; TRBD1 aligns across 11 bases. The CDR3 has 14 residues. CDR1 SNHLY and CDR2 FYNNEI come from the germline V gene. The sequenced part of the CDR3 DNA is TGTGCCAGCAGGCCGGGACAGGGGGTTGAAAAG. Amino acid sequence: CASRPGQGVEK. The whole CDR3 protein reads CASRPGQGVEKLFF.

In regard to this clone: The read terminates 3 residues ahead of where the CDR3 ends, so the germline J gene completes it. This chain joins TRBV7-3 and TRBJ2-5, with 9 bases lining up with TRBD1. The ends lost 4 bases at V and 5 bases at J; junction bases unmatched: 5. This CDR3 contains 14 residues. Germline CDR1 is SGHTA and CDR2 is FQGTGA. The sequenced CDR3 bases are TGTGCCAGCAGCTCAACAGGGGGCGCGGAGACC. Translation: CASSSTGGAET. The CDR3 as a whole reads CASSSTGGAETQYF.

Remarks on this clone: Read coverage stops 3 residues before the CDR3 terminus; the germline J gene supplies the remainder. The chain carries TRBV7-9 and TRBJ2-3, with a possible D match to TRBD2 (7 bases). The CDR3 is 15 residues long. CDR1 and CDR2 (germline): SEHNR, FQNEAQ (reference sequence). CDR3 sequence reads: CASSLIGGAEETQYF. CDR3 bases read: TGTGCCAGCAGCTTAATAGGGGGGGCCGAAGAGACG.

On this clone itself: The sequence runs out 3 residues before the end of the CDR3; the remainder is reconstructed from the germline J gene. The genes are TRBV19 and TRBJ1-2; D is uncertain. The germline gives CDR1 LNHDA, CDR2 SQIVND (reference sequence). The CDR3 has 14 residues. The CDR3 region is CASSIAGQLSGYTF. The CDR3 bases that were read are TGTGCCAGTAGTATTGCGGGCCAACTAAGCGGC.

This chain's CDR3 is CASSHAGGSSGGKGDTQYF. The sequenced part of the CDR3 DNA is TGCGCCAGCAGTCACGCAGGGGGATCCTCAGGGGGTAAGGGAGATACG. This chain joins TRBV5-1 and TRBJ2-3; 7 bases are shared with TRBD1. The read halts 3 residues ahead of the CDR3 end, with the missing end drawn from the germline J gene. V dropped 5 bases and J dropped 5; count of bases not matched to a gene: 23. The germline gives CDR1 SGHRS, CDR2 YFSETQ. The CDR3 runs to 19 residues.

This chain's CDR3 is CASKEGANTGELFF. The CDR3 DNA, read in part, is TGTGCCAGCAAGGAGGGGGCGAACACCGGGGAG. The chain combines TRBV2 with TRBJ2-2, with D perhaps TRBD1 or TRBD2 (6 bases each). Read sequence stops 3 residues before the CDR3 end, and the germline J gene provides the missing end. Between the trimmed V and J ends, which lost 7 bases and 0 bases, there was a span of 9 bases. Germline V gives CDR1 SNHLY, CDR2 FYNNEI. This CDR3 has 14 residues.

The part of the CDR3 DNA that was read is TGTGCCAGCAGCTTCGGGGACAGGGAAAATGAAAAA. Translated, it gives CASSFGDRENEK. The complete CDR3 sequence is CASSFGDRENEKLFF. The genes are TRBV11-1 and TRBJ1-4, with TRBD1 identical over 9 bases. The read ends 3 residues shy of where the CDR3 ends; the end is completed using the germline J gene. Trimming took 3 bases from V and 5 from J; bases not matched to a gene: 4. The CDR3 extends over 15 amino acids. CDR1 is SGHAT and CDR2 is FQDESV in the germline V gene (reference sequence).

The CDR3 bases that were read are TGCGCCAGCAGCGCGAGCTCTGGGGCCAACGTC. Protein product: CASSASSGANV. The whole CDR3 reads CASSASSGANVLTF. V is TRBV5-1 and J is TRBJ2-6; D remains unclear. With the read ending 3 residues before the CDR3 end, the germline J gene is used to fill in that end. Germline-derived CDR1 and CDR2 are SGHRS and YFSETQ. The CDR3 loop spans 14 amino acids. Trimming removed 4 bases at V and 0 bases at J, with 5 bases between. The full variable domain, its missing parts supplied by reference TRBV5-1 and TRBJ2-6, is KAGVTQTPRYLIKTRGQQVTLSCSPISGHRSVSWYQQTPGQGLQFLFEYFSETQRNKGNFPGRFSGRQFSNSRSEMNVSTLELGDSALYLCASSASSGANVLTFGAGSRLTVL.

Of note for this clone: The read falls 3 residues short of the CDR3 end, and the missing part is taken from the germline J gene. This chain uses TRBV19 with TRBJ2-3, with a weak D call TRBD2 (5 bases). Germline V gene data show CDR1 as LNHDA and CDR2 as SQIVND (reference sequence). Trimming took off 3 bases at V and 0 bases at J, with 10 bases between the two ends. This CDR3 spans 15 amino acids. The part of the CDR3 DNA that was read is TGTGCCAGTAGTATTAGCGCTTCTAGCACAGATACG. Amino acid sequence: CASSISASSTDT. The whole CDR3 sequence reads CASSISASSTDTQYF. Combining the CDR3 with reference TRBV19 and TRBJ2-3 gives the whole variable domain DGGITQSPKYLFRKEGQNVTLSCEQNLNHDAMYWYRQDPGQGLRLIYYSQIVNDFQKGDIAEGYSVSREKKESFPLTVTSAQKNPTAFYLCASSISASSTDTQYFGPGTRLTVL.

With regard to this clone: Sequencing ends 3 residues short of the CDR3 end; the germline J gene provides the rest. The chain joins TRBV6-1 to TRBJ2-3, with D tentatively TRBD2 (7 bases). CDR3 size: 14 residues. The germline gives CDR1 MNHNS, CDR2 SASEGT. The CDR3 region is CASSVTGRAQPQYF. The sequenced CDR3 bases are TGTGCCAGCAGTGTTACAGGGAGGGCTCAGCCG.

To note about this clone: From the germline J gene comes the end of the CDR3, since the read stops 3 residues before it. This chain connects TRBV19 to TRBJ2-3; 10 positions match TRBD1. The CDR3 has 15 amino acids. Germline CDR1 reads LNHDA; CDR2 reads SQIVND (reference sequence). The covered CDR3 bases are TGTGCCAGCCATCCCGGACAGGGGGGCCAAGAGACG. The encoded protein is CASHPGQGGQET. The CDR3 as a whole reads CASHPGQGGQETQYF.